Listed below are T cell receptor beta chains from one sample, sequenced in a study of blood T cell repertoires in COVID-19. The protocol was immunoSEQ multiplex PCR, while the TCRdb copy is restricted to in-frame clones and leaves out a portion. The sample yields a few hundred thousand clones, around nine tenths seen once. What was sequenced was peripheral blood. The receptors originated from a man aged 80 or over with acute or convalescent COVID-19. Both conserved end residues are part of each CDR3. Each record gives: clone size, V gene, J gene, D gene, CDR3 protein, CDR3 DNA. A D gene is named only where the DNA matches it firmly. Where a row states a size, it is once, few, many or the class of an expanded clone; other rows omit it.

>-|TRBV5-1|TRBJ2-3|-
CASSLDSPDTDTQYF
TGCGCCAGCAGCTTGGACAGTCCTGACACAGATACGCAGTATTTT
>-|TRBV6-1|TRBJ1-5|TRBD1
CASSEGTGGNQPQHF
TGTGCCAGCAGTGAAGGGACAGGGGGCAATCAGCCCCAGCATTTT
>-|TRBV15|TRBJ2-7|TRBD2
CATSTGRDSYEQYF
TGTGCCACCAGCACTGGGAGGGACTCCTACGAGCAGTACTTC
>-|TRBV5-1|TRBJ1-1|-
CASSLATGNEAFF
TGCGCCAGCAGCTTGGCGACAGGCAATGAAGCTTTCTTT
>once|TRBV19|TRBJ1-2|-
CASSGGGGLLGYTF
TGTGCCAGTAGTGGGGGAGGGGGTCTCCTTGGCTACACCTTC
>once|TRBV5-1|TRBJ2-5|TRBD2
CASRKTSGRVQTQYF
TGCGCCAGCAGGAAGACTAGCGGGAGGGTGCAGACCCAGTACTTC
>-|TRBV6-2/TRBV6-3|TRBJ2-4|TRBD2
CASSYPVLAGVTESVKNIQYF
TGTGCCAGCAGTTACCCCGTACTAGCGGGAGTGACTGAATCGGTCAAAAACATTCAGTACTTC
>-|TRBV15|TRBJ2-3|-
CATSSGKGGTDTQYF
TGTGCCACCAGCAGTGGGAAGGGGGGCACAGATACGCAGTATTTT
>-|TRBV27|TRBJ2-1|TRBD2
CASSLWGRDNEQFF
TGTGCCAGCAGTTTATGGGGGAGGGACAATGAGCAGTTCTTC
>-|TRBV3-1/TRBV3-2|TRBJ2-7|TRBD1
CASSRGTGGSYEQYF
TGTGCCAGCAGCCGAGGGACAGGGGGCTCCTACGAGCAGTACTTC
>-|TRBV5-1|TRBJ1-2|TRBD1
CASSSQPTGRGVYGYTF
TGCGCCAGCAGCTCACAACCGACAGGGCGAGGGGTCTATGGCTACACCTTC
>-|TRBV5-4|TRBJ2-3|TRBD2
CASSLVRGRADGTDTQYF
TGTGCCAGCAGCTTGGTTCGCGGGAGGGCCGATGGCACAGATACGCAGTATTTT
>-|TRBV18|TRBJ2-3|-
CASSPIETDTQYF
TGTGCCAGCTCACCCATTGAGACAGATACGCAGTATTTT
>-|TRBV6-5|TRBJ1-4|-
CASSGGLGTNEKLFF
TGTGCCAGCAGCGGCGGGTTGGGAACTAATGAAAAACTGTTTTTT
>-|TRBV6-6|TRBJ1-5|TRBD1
CASRMTGGDQPQHF
TGTGCCAGCAGGATGACAGGGGGCGATCAGCCCCAGCATTTT
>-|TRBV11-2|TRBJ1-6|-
CASSLAPGGQNSPLHF
TGTGCCAGCAGCTTAGCCCCCGGGGGGCAAAATTCACCCCTCCACTTT
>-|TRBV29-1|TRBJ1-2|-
CSVEGGADYGYTF
TGCAGCGTTGAAGGGGGCGCAGACTATGGCTACACCTTC
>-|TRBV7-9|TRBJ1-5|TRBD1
CASSRTGEWQPQHF
TGTGCCAGCAGCCGGACAGGGGAGTGGCAGCCCCAGCATTTT
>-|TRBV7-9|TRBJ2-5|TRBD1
CASSPGTGGETQYF
TGTGCCAGCAGCCCCGGGACAGGGGGAGAGACCCAGTACTTC
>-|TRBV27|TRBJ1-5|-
CASSTRDQPQHF
TGTGCCAGCAGTACGCGGGATCAGCCCCAGCATTTT
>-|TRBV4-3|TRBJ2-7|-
CASSQVGPPYEQYF
TGCGCCAGCAGCCAAGTGGGGCCCCCCTACGAGCAGTACTTC
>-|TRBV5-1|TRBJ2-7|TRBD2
CASSLTSGTYEQYF
TGCGCCAGCAGCTTGACTAGCGGTACCTACGAGCAGTACTTC
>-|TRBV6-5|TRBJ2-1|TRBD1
CASSRDRGPIYEQFF
TGTGCCAGCAGCCGGGACAGGGGGCCGATCTATGAGCAGTTCTTC
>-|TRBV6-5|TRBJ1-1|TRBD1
CASSRGGGIEAFF
TGTGCCAGCAGTAGAGGGGGCGGGATTGAAGCTTTCTTT
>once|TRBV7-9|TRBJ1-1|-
CASKGGSGNAEAFF
TGTGCCAGCAAGGGAGGATCGGGGAACGCTGAAGCTTTCTTT
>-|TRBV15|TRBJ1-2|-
CATSTEARTEEGYTF
TGTGCCACCAGCACCGAAGCCCGGACAGAGGAAGGCTACACCTTC
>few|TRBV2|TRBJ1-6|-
CASIRDRRSYNSPLHF
TGTGCCAGCATTAGAGACAGGCGCTCCTATAATTCACCCCTCCACTTT
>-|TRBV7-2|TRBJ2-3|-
CASSLVASSQYF
TGTGCCAGCAGCTTAGTGGCTAGCTCGCAGTATTTT
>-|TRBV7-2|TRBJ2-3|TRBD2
CASSWRGTTDTQYF
TGTGCCAGCAGCTGGCGGGGGACCACAGATACGCAGTATTTT
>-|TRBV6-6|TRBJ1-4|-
CASINSAATNEKLFF
TGTGCCAGCATCAATAGTGCCGCAACTAATGAAAAACTGTTTTTT
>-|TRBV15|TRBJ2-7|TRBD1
CATSTWDSSSYEQYF
TGTGCCACCAGCACATGGGACAGCAGCTCCTACGAGCAGTACTTC
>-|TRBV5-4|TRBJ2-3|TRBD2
CASSLVALAGVVDTQYF
TGTGCCAGCAGCTTGGTAGCGCTAGCGGGAGTAGTAGATACGCAGTATTTT
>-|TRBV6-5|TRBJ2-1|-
CASSPVGRSYNEQFF
TGTGCCAGCAGTCCAGTTGGGCGCTCCTACAATGAGCAGTTCTTC
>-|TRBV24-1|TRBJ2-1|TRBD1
CATSGSGQGRNEQFF
TGTGCCACCAGTGGGTCAGGACAGGGGCGCAATGAGCAGTTCTTC
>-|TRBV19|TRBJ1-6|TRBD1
CASGDRTNSPLHF
TGTGCCAGTGGGGACAGGACTAATTCACCCCTCCACTTT
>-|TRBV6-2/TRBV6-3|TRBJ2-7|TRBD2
CASSAGGPTYEQYF
TGTGCCAGCAGTGCGGGAGGCCCCACCTACGAGCAGTACTTC
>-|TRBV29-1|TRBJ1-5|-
CSVEAGDHQPQHF
TGCAGCGTTGAGGCAGGGGATCATCAGCCCCAGCATTTT
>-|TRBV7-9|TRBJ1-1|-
CASSSQFDSSEAFF
TGTGCCAGCAGCTCGCAATTTGACAGTTCCGAAGCTTTCTTT
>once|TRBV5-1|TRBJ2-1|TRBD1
CASSLGQERYNEQFF
TGCGCCAGCAGTTTGGGACAGGAGAGGTACAATGAGCAGTTCTTC
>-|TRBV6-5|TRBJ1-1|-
CASSSLFTEAFF
TGTGCCAGCAGTTCTCTGTTCACTGAAGCTTTCTTT
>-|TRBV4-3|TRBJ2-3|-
CASSPTGQFSTDTQYF
TGCGCCAGCAGCCCTACAGGTCAATTTAGCACAGATACGCAGTATTTT
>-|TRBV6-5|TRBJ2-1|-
CATSEYNEQFF
TGTGCCACTTCGGAGTACAATGAGCAGTTCTTC
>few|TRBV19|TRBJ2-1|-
CASRRQGLRNEQFF
TGTGCCAGTAGGCGCCAGGGACTCCGCAATGAGCAGTTCTTC
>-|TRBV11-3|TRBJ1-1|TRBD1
CASSSGTGGEAFF
TGTGCCAGCAGCTCAGGGACAGGGGGAGAAGCTTTCTTT
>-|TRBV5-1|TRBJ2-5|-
CASSLEDAGQETQYF
TGCGCCAGCAGCTTGGAGGATGCGGGGCAGGAGACCCAGTACTTC
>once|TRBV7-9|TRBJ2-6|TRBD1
CASLRQGVRGANVLTF
TGTGCCAGCCTTAGACAGGGGGTGAGAGGGGCCAACGTCCTGACTTTC
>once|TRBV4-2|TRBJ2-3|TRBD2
CASSQGGGAADTQYF
TGTGCCAGCAGCCAAGGCGGGGGGGCAGCAGATACGCAGTATTTT
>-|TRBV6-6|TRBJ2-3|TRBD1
CASSSDRGHTDTQYF
TGTGCCAGCAGTTCCGACAGGGGCCACACAGATACGCAGTATTTT
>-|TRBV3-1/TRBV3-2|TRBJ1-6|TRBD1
CASSRQGVVYNSPLHF
TGTGCCAGCAGTCGACAGGGAGTAGTCTATAATTCACCCCTCCACTTT